These 26 T cell receptor beta chains were all obtained from the same sample, sequenced in a study of T-cell reconstitution after alpha-beta-depleted transplantation in children. Unique molecular identifiers were incorporated when the TCRbeta library was constructed. MiXCR, applied by TCRdb to the PCR reads, yields one record per CDR3 protein. The table records hundreds of thousands of distinct CDR3 sequences, about an eighth of them present only once. Here the sequenced sample was PBMCs, taken before TCRalphabeta/CD19-depleted stem cell transplant. The receptors stem from a girl aged 2-9 years with congenital amegakaryocytic thrombocytopenia, due to receive a stem cell transplant.

The table lists this clonotype with many counts. CDR3 sequence reads: CASSLGKGLAGWDEQFF. The CDR3 DNA reads as TGCGCCAGCAGCTTGGGAAAGGGACTAGCGGGATGGGATGAGCAGTTCTTC. This chain uses TRBV5-1 with TRBJ2-1; 13 positions match TRBD2. This CDR3 has 17 residues. The V and J ends lost 0 bases and 8 bases, in that order; junction bases with no gene match: 8. Germline V gene sequence: CDR1 SGHRS, CDR2 YFSETQ.

This clonotype has at least ten counts. The gene calls are TRBV5-1 and TRBJ2-2; no firm D call. Per germline, CDR1 SGHRS and CDR2 YFSETQ. V gave up 5 bases and J gave up 4 bases, with 12 bases separating them. The CDR3 runs to 14 residues. CDR3 sequence reads: CASSISYPTGELFF. CDR3 nucleotide sequence: TGCGCCAGCAGTATTAGCTACCCCACCGGGGAGCTGTTTTTT.

This rearrangement joins TRBV5-6 to TRBJ2-1, with D perhaps given as TRBD1 or TRBD2 (5 bases each). CDR1 is SGHDT and CDR2 is YYEEEE in the germline V gene. This CDR3 is built from 16 residues. The V gene lost 4 bases and the J gene lost 0 bases, with 14 bases spanning the gap. DNA of the CDR3: TGTGCCAGCAGCCAGACCGGGACCCTCTCCTACAATGAGCAGTTCTTC. Protein product: CASSQTGTLSYNEQFF. Together with reference TRBV5-6 and TRBJ2-1, the CDR3 gives the full variable domain: DAGVTQSPTHLIKTRGQQVTLRCSPKSGHDTVSWYQQALGQGPQFIFQYYEEEERQRGNFPDRFSGHQFPNYSSELNVNALLLGDSALYLCASSQTGTLSYNEQFFGPGTRLTVL.

This clonotype was seen many times. V is TRBV18 and J is TRBJ2-5; 8 bases line up with TRBD1. The J segment lost 3 bases and the V segment lost 4 bases, leaving 4 bases of the junction unmatched. The CDR3 contains 14 residues. From germline, CDR1 is KGHSH and CDR2 LQKENI. As DNA, the CDR3 is TGTGCCAGCTCACAATTACAGGGGGAAGAGACCCAGTACTTC. This translates into CASSQLQGEETQYF.

This clonotype was detected ten times or more. CDR3 residues: CSVEVAGVNTGELFF. The DNA of the CDR3 is TGCAGCGTTGAAGTAGCGGGAGTGAACACCGGGGAGCTGTTTTTT. This chain uses TRBV29-1 with TRBJ2-2; 9 nucleotides align to TRBD2. Germline V lookup: CDR1 SQVTM, CDR2 ANQGSEA. V trimming: 1 base; J trimming: 1 base; junction bases outside the gene matches: 1. The CDR3 spans 15 residues.

In this sample, this clonotype turned up once. The rearrangement links TRBV24-1 to TRBJ2-2; 7 bases match TRBD2. The germline V gene encodes CDR1 KGHDR and CDR2 SFDVKD. The CDR3 has 17 residues. The V gene end was trimmed by 5 bases and the J gene end by 2 bases; junction bases not matched to a gene: 10. The CDR3 spells CATSGHLTSSNTGELFF. In DNA form, the CDR3 reads TGTGCCACCAGTGGACACCTGACTAGCTCAAACACCGGGGAGCTGTTTTTT.

This clonotype has only a few counts. The chain joins TRBV29-1 to TRBJ2-1; no clear D gene. Germline V gene lookup returns CDR1 SQVTM and CDR2 ANQGSEA. The length of the CDR3 is 15 residues. V gave up 0 bases and J gave up 7 bases, with 16 bases separating them. The CDR3 nucleotides are TGCAGCGTTGAAGACGGACGCCGGGCTAGTAATGAGCAGTTCTTC. Its translation is CSVEDGRRASNEQFF.

The table lists this clonotype with many counts. The chain carries TRBV4-1 and TRBJ2-1; 10 bases match TRBD2. Germline CDR1 MGHRA, CDR2 YSYEKL. This CDR3 comprises 16 residues. V dropped 0 bases and J dropped 3; count of bases not matched to a gene: 2. CDR3 sequence (DNA): TGCGCCAGCAGCCAAGAATGGACTAGCGGCTACAATGAGCAGTTCTTC. It is translated as CASSQEWTSGYNEQFF.

In its sample, this clonotype was seen a few times. The chain recombines TRBV27 with TRBJ2-1; 10 bases agree with TRBD2. This CDR3 has 15 amino acids. Per the germline V gene, CDR1 is MNHEY and CDR2 is SMNVEV (reference sequence). The ends lost 5 bases at V and 2 bases at J; junction bases unmatched: 3. CDR3 sequence reads: CASSKTSGPYNEQFF. The CDR3 region has the DNA TGTGCCAGCAGTAAGACTAGCGGGCCCTACAATGAGCAGTTCTTC.

Many counts were recorded for this clonotype. The chain links TRBV19 to TRBJ1-6; tentative D call: TRBD1 (5 bases). There are 15 residues in the CDR3. Germline V gives CDR1 LNHDA, CDR2 SQIVND (reference sequence). V gave up 5 bases and J gave up 7 bases, with 15 bases separating them. In DNA form, the CDR3 reads TGTGCCAGTAGTCTCGGGGCCAGACGGAATTCACCCCTCCACTTT. As protein: CASSLGARRNSPLHF. The variable domain in full, with the rest retrieved from reference TRBV19 and TRBJ1-6, is DGGITQSPKYLFRKEGQNVTLSCEQNLNHDAMYWYRQDPGQGLRLIYYSQIVNDFQKGDIAEGYSVSREKKESFPLTVTSAQKNPTAFYLCASSLGARRNSPLHFGNGTRLTVT.

The table lists this clonotype with many counts. The chain is built from TRBV29-1 and TRBJ2-7; possibly TRBD1 for D (5 bases). CDR3 length: 13 residues. Germline lookup yields CDR1 SQVTM and CDR2 ANQGSEA. Trimming cost V 2 bases and J 4 bases, with 12 bases left between them. The CDR3 sequence is CSVEQGVGYEQYF. CDR3 DNA sequence: TGCAGCGTTGAACAGGGTGTAGGTTACGAGCAGTACTTC.

This clonotype showed up just a few times. The chain has TRBV7-9 and TRBJ2-6, with 10 positions matching TRBD2. V shed 8 bases and J 1 base; nucleotides not matched to a gene: 8. The CDR3 consists of 17 residues. Germline assignment: CDR1 SEHNR and CDR2 FQNEAQ (reference sequence). The DNA of the CDR3 is TGTGCCAGCCAGACGGCTAGCGGGAGTTCTGGGGCCAACGTCCTGACTTTC. Translation: CASQTASGSSGANVLTF.

This clonotype was detected only a few times. The V call is TRBV15, the J call TRBJ2-1; a weak D match, TRBD2 (6 bases). Germline loops: CDR1 LNHNV, CDR2 YYDKDF (reference sequence). Deletions cut 2 bases from V and 0 bases from J, with 14 bases between. The CDR3 spans 17 residues. CDR3 bases: TGTGCCACCAGCAGAACGGGACTCCTAAGCTCCTACAATGAGCAGTTCTTC. Translating it yields CATSRTGLLSSYNEQFF.

This sequence joins TRBV5-6 and TRBJ2-7; D is ambiguous. V was clipped by 0 bases and J by 3 bases, with 16 bases between them. CDR3 size: 16 residues. From germline, CDR1 is SGHDT and CDR2 YYEEEE. The CDR3 protein is CASSLGFGFDDYEQYF. The CDR3 coding sequence is TGTGCCAGCAGCTTGGGCTTCGGGTTTGATGACTACGAGCAGTACTTC.

This chain uses TRBV20-1 with TRBJ2-1; 16 positions agree with TRBD2. The germline V gene has CDR1 DFQATT and CDR2 SNEGSKA (reference sequence). CDR3 length equals 18 residues. V lost 3 bases to trimming and J lost 2 bases; unmatched junction nucleotides: 7. CDR3 amino acids: CSARGGTSGRVTYNEQFF. DNA of the CDR3: TGCAGTGCTAGGGGCGGGACTAGCGGGAGGGTGACCTACAATGAGCAGTTCTTC.

This clonotype was picked up many times. The chain combines TRBV3-1 with TRBJ1-1, with D maybe TRBD1 (5 bases). V shed 4 bases and J shed 1 base, with 10 bases lying between them. CDR1 and CDR2 from the germline V gene are LGHDT and YNNKEL (reference sequence). The CDR3 consists of 14 residues. The CDR3 DNA sequence: TGTGCCAGCAGCCGGTTAGACAGGAACACTGAAGCTTTCTTT. Protein sequence: CASSRLDRNTEAFF.

J is TRBJ2-2 and V is TRBV9; the D is unclear. This CDR3 contains 17 residues. V was shortened by 3 bases and J by 3 bases, with 18 bases between the two germline ends. CDR1 and CDR2 from the germline V gene are SGDLS and YYNGEE. Written as DNA, the CDR3 is TGTGCCAGCAGCGGAGAAGGAACACTGCCGGACACCGGGGAGCTGTTTTTT. Its protein product is CASSGEGTLPDTGELFF.

This clonotype has only a few counts. This sequence joins TRBV10-3 and TRBJ2-1; D remains ambiguous. The V gene lost 7 bases and the J gene lost 8 bases, with 9 bases spanning the gap. The CDR3 runs 11 residues. In germline, CDR1 is ENHRY, CDR2 SYGVKD. The CDR3 DNA follows: TGTGCCATCAAGACCAGCTATGAGCAGTTCTTC. This sequence encodes CAIKTSYEQFF.

This clonotype came up a few times. A read error is possible here, since a much larger clone lies one base away. This chain joins TRBV12-3 or TRBV12-4 and TRBJ1-2; D uncertain. The CDR3 totals 15 residues. In DNA form, the CDR3 reads TGTGCCAGCAGTTTCCTTCAAGGGAGCAACTATGGCGACACCTTC. Translation: CASSFLQGSNYGDTF.

This clonotype was counted at least ten times. This sequence joins TRBV5-1 and TRBJ1-5; D not certain. CDR1 and CDR2 from the germline V gene are SGHRS and YFSETQ. The CDR3 has 15 amino acids. The V and J ends lost 0 bases and 3 bases respectively, with 10 bases between them. The CDR3 loop reads CASSLGGQTNQPQHF. CDR3 DNA sequence: TGCGCCAGCAGCTTGGGGGGTCAAACCAATCAGCCCCAGCATTTT.

This clonotype was observed at least ten times. The J gene is TRBJ1-2, the V gene TRBV6-5, with TRBD1 as a possible D gene (5 bases). The CDR3 extends over 12 amino acids. CDR1 is MNHEY, CDR2 SVGAGI, per germline. The ends were cut back, 10 bases at V and 3 bases at J, with 12 bases in the middle. For the CDR3, the DNA is TGTGCCATCAACCGGGGGGACTATGGCTACACCTTC. The encoded protein is CAINRGDYGYTF.

This clonotype was seen at least ten times. V and J are TRBV7-9 and TRBJ2-7; D not resolved. The CDR3 length is 12 residues. In germline, CDR1 is SEHNR, CDR2 FQNEAQ (reference sequence). Between the trimmed V and J ends, which lost 2 bases and 4 bases, there was a span of 6 bases. The DNA of the CDR3 is TGTGCCAGCAGCTTAAGTGAATACGAGCAGTACTTC. This gives the protein CASSLSEYEQYF.

As to this clonotype: A much larger clonotype is one base distant, so this may be a read error. The chain carries TRBV27 and TRBJ2-1, with 13 bases identical to TRBD2. Per germline, CDR1 MNHEY and CDR2 SMNVEV (reference sequence). CDR3 length equals 16 residues. The V segment lost 10 bases and the J segment 5 bases; nucleotides outside the gene matches: 11. The CDR3: CATRTSGSWAHNEQFF. The CDR3 coding sequence is TGTGCCACGAGGACTAGCGGGAGTTGGGCCCACAATGAGCAGTTCTTC.

This clonotype was detected many times. The gene calls are TRBV20-1 and TRBJ2-1; no reliable D call. V gave up 5 bases and J gave up 0 bases, with 14 bases separating them. This CDR3 is 15 amino acids long. CDR1 is DFQATT and CDR2 is SNEGSKA in the germline V gene (reference sequence). The CDR3 nucleotides read TGCAGTGCTCACCCCCTAATCAGCTCCTACAATGAGCAGTTCTTC. Translating it yields CSAHPLISSYNEQFF.

This clonotype was recorded many times. The chain couples TRBV5-1 to TRBJ2-7; D not resolved. CDR1 and CDR2 (germline): SGHRS, YFSETQ. The CDR3 covers 12 residues. V was clipped by 5 bases and J by 3 bases, with 9 bases between them. The CDR3 protein is CASRANVYEQYF. The CDR3 bases are TGCGCCAGCAGGGCTAACGTCTACGAGCAGTACTTC.

In its sample, this clonotype was seen a few times. A much larger clone sits a single nucleotide away, making a read error possible. The chain links TRBV11-2 to TRBJ1-2; the D is unclear. Germline V CDR1 and CDR2: SGHAT, FQNNGV. The CDR3 consists of 15 residues. CDR3 sequence: CASSSPRTANYGDTF. CDR3 coding DNA: TGTGCCAGCAGCTCCCCTCGGACGGCCAACTATGGCGACACCTTC.